The clone carrying this T cell receptor beta chain was counted ten times or more. The DNA ends 3 residues before the CDR3 does, and the rest of the CDR3 is filled in from the germline J gene. The junction had 6 bases not matched to a gene; V was cut back by 4 bases and J by 2 bases. The length of the CDR3 is 15 residues. Germline CDR1 reads SGHTA; CDR2 reads FQGNSA. This sample is part of a study of T cell clonality in common variable immunodeficiency. Each donor provided about 5 to 8.5 ml of heparinized whole blood. Control and CVID samples contributed equal amounts of genomic DNA. TCRdb's table, derived via immunoSEQ multiplex PCR, lists solely in-frame clones and lacks some. The sample presents about 74,000 clones, none singletons.

Sequencing input: peripheral blood mononuclear cells. The sequence was obtained from a person between 18 and 69 years old in good health. The chain links TRBV7-2 to TRBJ2-5, with 8 bases fitting TRBD2. This CDR3 is CASSSQVAGQETQYF. The part of the CDR3 DNA that was read is TGTGCCAGCAGCTCCCAGGTAGCGGGGCAAGAGACC. The complete variable domain, with remaining parts taken from reference TRBV7-2 and TRBJ2-5, reads GAGVSQSPSNKVTEKGKDVELRCDPISGHTALYWYRQSLGQGLEFLIYFQGNSAPDKSGLPSDRFSAERTGGSVSTLTIQRTQQEDSAVYLCASSSQVAGQETQYFGPGTRLLVL.